These 8 T cell receptor beta chains share one sample of origin, sequenced in a study of identical twins. A single record per CDR3 protein comes from TCRdb applying MiXCR to the 5' RACE reads. This table has fewer than 550,000 distinct CDR3 sequences, about 15% appearing once. This same sample was also taken into another study, of yellow fever vaccine responses in identical twins.

Sequencing used CD4+ T cells sorted from blood. These TCRs come from a young woman in good health.

This chain joins TRBV14 and TRBJ2-1, with TRBD2 identical over 9 bases. This CDR3 comprises 15 residues. J lost 4 bases, V lost 4 bases, and 5 bases had no gene match. CDR1 is SGHDN and CDR2 is FVKESK in the germline V gene. Here the CDR3 DNA reads TGTGCCAGCAGCCCCTGGACTAGCGTATACAATGAGCAGTTCTTC. As protein: CASSPWTSVYNEQFF.

The J gene is TRBJ2-5, the V gene TRBV12-5; D might be TRBD1 (6 bases). The CDR3 covers 14 residues. The V and J ends lost 0 bases and 4 bases respectively, with 9 bases between them. Germline lookup yields CDR1 LGHNT and CDR2 FRNRAP. DNA of the CDR3: TGTGCTAGTGGTTTGGTGGACAGATCAGAGACCCAGTACTTC. As protein: CASGLVDRSETQYF. The full variable domain, its missing parts supplied by reference TRBV12-5 and TRBJ2-5, is DARVTQTPRHKVTEMGQEVTMRCQPILGHNTVFWYRQTMMQGLELLAYFRNRAPLDDSGMPKDRFSAEMPDATLATLKIQPSEPRDSAVYFCASGLVDRSETQYFGPGTRLLVL.

The chain's CDR3 is CASSRLTGGTDTQYF. For the CDR3, the DNA is TGTGCCAGCAGCCGCCTGACGGGGGGCACAGATACGCAGTATTTT. This chain links TRBV3-1 with TRBJ2-3; tentatively, D is TRBD2 (6 bases). The CDR3 contains 15 residues. Trimming shortened V by 4 bases and J by 1 base, and 12 bases separated the two germline ends. CDR1 and CDR2 from the germline V gene are LGHDT and YNNKEL (reference sequence).

CDR3 sequence (DNA): TGTGCCAGCAGGGCTCGCTCCTACAATGAGCAGTTCTTC. Encoded protein: CASRARSYNEQFF. The J gene is TRBJ2-1, the V gene TRBV14; D is unresolved. Trimming took off 6 bases at V and 0 bases at J, with 6 bases between the two ends. The CDR3 loop spans 13 amino acids. Germline CDR1 is SGHDN and CDR2 is FVKESK.

This clonotype was recorded a few times. This chain joins TRBV28 and TRBJ2-7, with D perhaps TRBD2 (5 bases). Germline CDR1 and CDR2: MDHEN and SYDVKM. With 6 bases removed from V and 3 bases from J, the gap between germline ends came to 9 bases. The CDR3 is made up of 12 amino acids. This CDR3 reads CASSSGLYEQYF. The CDR3 DNA reads TGTGCCAGCAGCTCCGGACTCTACGAGCAGTACTTC.

The rearrangement uses TRBV2 and TRBJ2-2; 7 nucleotides align to TRBD1. This CDR3 is built from 14 residues. CDR1 is SNHLY and CDR2 is FYNNEI in the germline V gene. With 11 bases clipped from V and 2 bases from J, the junction kept 8 bases outside the gene matches. CDR3 residues: CAGRGQSNTGELFF. Written as DNA, the CDR3 is TGTGCCGGTCGGGGACAGAGCAACACCGGGGAGCTGTTTTTT. Drawing the rest from reference TRBV2 and TRBJ2-2, the complete variable domain is EPEVTQTPSHQVTQMGQEVILRCVPISNHLYFYWYRQILGQKVEFLVSFYNNEISEKSEIFDDQFSVERPDGSNFTLKIRSTKLEDSAMYFCAGRGQSNTGELFFGEGSRLTVL.

CDR3 region: CASSQDAHYGYTF. The CDR3 region has the DNA TGCGCCAGCAGCCAAGACGCACACTATGGCTACACCTTC. The chain carries TRBV5-1 and TRBJ1-2; D is uncertain. From germline, CDR1 is SGHRS and CDR2 YFSETQ. V was pared by 4 bases and J by 3 bases, with 10 bases between. This CDR3 comprises 13 residues.

The genes are TRBV29-1 and TRBJ2-1; D is unresolved. There are 13 residues in the CDR3. V shed 5 bases and J shed 0 bases, with 8 bases lying between them. Germline V gives CDR1 SQVTM, CDR2 ANQGSEA. The CDR3 protein is CSVFLSSYNEQFF. As DNA, the CDR3 is TGCAGCGTTTTTCTAAGCTCCTACAATGAGCAGTTCTTC.